This entry concerns a single T cell receptor (beta chain). The target antigen is unknown. The source of the sample is a study of OX40 agonist ivuxolimab in advanced cancers. Study observations and caveats: CD8+ T cells were the subset that, on average, had more expanded clones than CD4+. CD4+ and CD8+ blood T cells expanded clonally by week 6 at 0.1 to 3.0 mg/kg.

Per the germline V gene, CDR1 is SGHAT and CDR2 is FQNNGV. Deletions cut 1 base from V and 2 bases from J, with 13 bases between. This CDR3 spans 16 amino acids. Clones were read by immunoSEQ multiplex PCR, and TCRdb kept only the in-frame ones, dropping some. The sample consists of more than 60,000 clones, roughly 81% of them appearing once. Autoimmune disease history or systemic immunosuppression excluded patients. The receptor's source is an adult with an advanced solid tumor such as melanoma, head and neck, liver or kidney cancer. V and J are TRBV11-2 and TRBJ2-3, with no clear D. The source was CD4+ or CD8+ T cells sorted from blood, collected in a trial of the OX40 agonist ivuxolimab. The CDR3 loop reads CASSLGTSLTTDTQYF. The CDR3 nucleotides are TGTGCCAGCAGCTTAGGTACGAGTCTTACCACAGATACGCAGTATTTT.